The 6 T cell receptor beta chains reported below all come from one sample, sequenced in a study of T-cell reconstitution after alpha-beta-depleted transplantation in children. During its preparation, the TCRbeta library received unique molecular identifiers. A single record per CDR3 protein comes from TCRdb applying MiXCR to the PCR reads. The sample includes approximately 70,000 distinct CDR3 sequences, 4.9% of them seen just once. The sequences come from PBMCs, mostly from graft donor cells, collected 180 days after TCRalphabeta/CD19-depleted stem cell transplant. These receptors came from a boy in the first two years of life who had a stem cell transplant for acute myeloid leukemia, so the T cells may come from the graft donor.

This clonotype was counted many times. Relative to the germline gene, one junction end is altered; a read error may explain this. V and J are TRBV12-3 or TRBV12-4 and TRBJ2-3, with 8 bases that match TRBD1. The CDR3 is 15 amino acids. The CDR3 DNA sequence: TGTGCCAGCAGTCCACAGGGGGAACCCACAAATACGCAGTATTTT. It specifies CASSPQGEPTNTQYF.

There are many counts of this clonotype. V is TRBV29-1 and J is TRBJ2-5; 7 bases map to TRBD1. Per the germline V gene, CDR1 is SQVTM and CDR2 is ANQGSEA. Trimming at V came to 4 bases and at J to 5 bases, leaving 10 bases not matched to a gene. The CDR3 has 14 residues. In DNA, the CDR3 is TGCAGCGTTGCCCTAACAGGGGTCCGGGAGACCCAGTACTTC. This sequence encodes CSVALTGVRETQYF.

This clonotype was counted ten times or more. The chain combines TRBV9 with TRBJ2-1, with D possibly TRBD1 on 6 matching bases. V lost 1 base, J lost 7 bases, and 15 bases lay in between. Per the germline V gene, CDR1 is SGDLS and CDR2 is YYNGEE. This CDR3 is built from 15 residues. As DNA, the CDR3 is TGTGCCAGCAGCGTAACCCCGGACAGTCGGAATGAGCAGTTCTTC. It yields the protein CASSVTPDSRNEQFF.

There are many counts of this clonotype. This chain connects TRBV12-3 or TRBV12-4 to TRBJ2-6; no firm D call. This CDR3 is 14 amino acids long. Trimming shortened V by 6 bases and J by 0 bases, and 6 bases separated the two germline ends. CDR3 loop: CASRPSSGANVLTF. The CDR3 DNA reads as TGTGCCAGCAGGCCCAGCTCTGGGGCCAACGTCCTGACTTTC.

This clonotype was detected ten times or more. Here the CDR3 reads CSASGLWGSSYEQYV. CDR3 sequence (DNA): TGCAGTGCTAGCGGTTTGTGGGGGAGCTCCTACGAGCAGTACGTC. The genes are TRBV20-1 and TRBJ2-7; either TRBD1 or TRBD2 may fit D (5 bases each). The germline V gene has CDR1 DFQATT and CDR2 SNEGSKA (reference sequence). Trimming pared 3 bases from V and 0 bases from J, leaving 15 bases between. The CDR3 sequence is 15 residues long.

This clonotype was seen ten or more times. The chain links TRBV7-2 to TRBJ1-5; D not certain. Trimming shortened V by 5 bases and J by 6 bases, and 14 bases separated the two germline ends. From germline, CDR1 is SGHTA and CDR2 FQGNSA. CDR3 length: 14 residues. The CDR3 nucleotides are TGTGCCAGCAGCACCGGGCTGGAAGGTCAGCCCCAGCATTTT. Translation gives CASSTGLEGQPQHF.